This TCR beta chain was retrieved from a study of neoadjuvant anti-PD-1 for oral cavity cancer. Across the whole study: Most patients had three to four biweekly doses of 3 mg/kg nivolumab before resection. Study results and limitations: PBMC Gini-index clonality exceeded responders' in non-responders post-nivolumab.

Time point meaning: after neoadjuvant nivolumab, at surgical resection. Patients had newly diagnosed, untreated stage II-IVA oral cavity squamous cell carcinoma. Blood libraries mostly used approximately 450 ng genomic DNA, six replicates each. TCRdb's copy holds only in-frame clones and misses some; the assay was immunoSEQ multiplex PCR. The sample lists approximately 42,000 clones, approximately 80% occurring once. Notes on this clone: As yet, its antigen is unknown.

Per the germline V gene, CDR1 is LNHDA and CDR2 is SQIVND (reference sequence). This CDR3 spans 15 amino acids. V gave up 5 bases and J gave up 8 bases, with 21 bases separating them. The chain carries TRBV19 and TRBJ1-2; TRBD1 might be the D (5 bases). The input for sequencing was PBMCs, taken after nivolumab (anti-PD-1) treatment. This receptor was obtained from a person aged 35 to 85 with oral cavity squamous cell carcinoma. Here the CDR3 reads CASSPLDFQRGGYTF. For the CDR3, the DNA is TGTGCCAGTAGTCCCCTGGACTTTCAAAGGGGAGGCTACACCTTC.